In this sample, the clone carrying this TCR beta chain turned up many times. TCRdb redid the calling of the 5' RACE reads with MiXCR, one entry per CDR3 protein. The table lists some 28,000 distinct CDR3 sequences, around 5.4% of them singletons. These data are taken from a study of early T cells in non-severe SARS-CoV-2 infection. Study-wide context: With bulk RNA from unsorted whole blood as input, sequencing yielded unpaired chains.

V gave up 5 bases and J gave up 4 bases; unmatched junction bases: 8. CDR3 length: 15 amino acids. CDR1 and CDR2 (germline): MNHEY, SVGEGT. The sequence came from an adult who was a healthcare worker with PCR-confirmed SARS-CoV-2 infection or an uninfected control (not recorded which). Sequencing used whole blood. V and J are TRBV6-2 or TRBV6-3 and TRBJ1-2, with 9 positions matching TRBD1. CDR3 DNA: TGTGCCAGCAGTGGGGCCGGGACAGGGTCCTATGGCTACACCTTC. As protein: CASSGAGTGSYGYTF.